This entry lists 17 T cell receptor beta chains sequenced from one sample in a study of T-cell reconstitution after alpha-beta-depleted transplantation in children. The TCRbeta library was prepared with unique molecular identifiers. TCRdb itself ran the PCR reads through MiXCR, one entry per CDR3 protein. The sample holds around 300,000 distinct CDR3 sequences; more than 9% are singletons and the top ten take about a quarter. Sequencing was performed on peripheral blood, taken 180 days after TCRalphabeta/CD19-depleted stem cell transplant. The receptors stem from a male patient between 2 and 15 years old who had a stem cell transplant for chronic granulomatous disease, so the T cells may come from the graft donor.

This clonotype was seen at least ten times. The V and J genes are TRBV5-1 and TRBJ2-1; D is unresolved. From germline, CDR1 is SGHRS and CDR2 YFSETQ. The V gene lost 7 bases and the J gene lost 0 bases, with 11 bases spanning the gap. The CDR3 spans 14 residues. CDR3 sequence: CASGRASSYNEQFF. The CDR3 DNA reads as TGCGCCAGCGGTCGGGCATCCTCCTACAATGAGCAGTTCTTC.

This clonotype was counted ten times or more. V is TRBV7-6 and J is TRBJ1-4, with D hard to call. The CDR3 sequence is 15 residues long. Germline lookup yields CDR1 SGHVS and CDR2 FNYEAQ. The ends were cut back, 1 base at V and 3 bases at J, with 9 bases in the middle. Written as DNA, the CDR3 is TGTGCCAGCAGCTTAGGGTTCGGGTCTAATGAAAAACTGTTTTTT. The encoded protein is CASSLGFGSNEKLFF.

In its sample, this clonotype was seen many times. The chain has TRBV4-2 and TRBJ2-6; 9 positions match TRBD2. V shed 4 bases, J shed 1 base, and the junction held 11 bases outside the gene matches. Germline CDR1 reads LGHNA; CDR2 reads YNFKEQ. This CDR3 comprises 19 residues. Here the CDR3 reads CASSPLKGLAVSGANVLTF. CDR3 sequence (DNA): TGTGCCAGCAGCCCCTTGAAGGGACTAGCTGTATCTGGGGCCAACGTCCTGACTTTC.

The sample holds one count of this clonotype. One end of the junction fails to match germline, which may point to a read error. The DNA for the CDR3 is TGTTCCAGCAGTCGCACGGGGGCTAGAACTAATAAAAAACTGTTTTTT. Residues: CSSSRTGARTNKKLFF. The genes are TRBV13 and TRBJ1-4; weak D call: TRBD1 (6 bases). Germline V gene sequence: CDR1 PRHDT, CDR2 FYEKMQ (reference sequence). The CDR3 contains 16 residues.

This clonotype appeared many times. The chain employs TRBV5-1 and TRBJ2-3; D gene unclear. This CDR3 comprises 17 residues. V was cut by 4 bases and J by 0 bases, with 18 bases left in between. In germline, CDR1 is SGHRS, CDR2 YFSETQ. The CDR3 spells CASSSAGALSSTDTQYF. DNA for the CDR3: TGCGCCAGCAGCAGCGCAGGAGCTCTATCAAGCACAGATACGCAGTATTTT.

This clonotype was seen ten or more times. J is TRBJ1-1 and V is TRBV6-2 or TRBV6-3; no clear D. The CDR3 contains 17 residues. Trimming stripped 7 bases from V and 4 bases from J, with 25 bases between. CDR1 is MNHEY, CDR2 SVGEGT, per germline. The CDR3 bases are TGTGCCAGCACCGCCGCAAACGCACGTTTAGGTTTCACTGAAGCTTTCTTT. Amino acids: CASTAANARLGFTEAFF.

This clonotype was counted many times. The chain recombines TRBV12-3 or TRBV12-4 with TRBJ2-2, with TRBD2 as a possible D gene (5 bases). This CDR3 comprises 15 residues. Trimming removed 5 bases at V and 6 bases at J, with 16 bases between. The CDR3: CASSEYPLESGELFF. The CDR3 DNA is TGTGCCAGCAGTGAGTACCCACTAGAGTCCGGGGAGCTGTTTTTT.

This clonotype has at least ten counts. The V and J genes are TRBV12-3 or TRBV12-4 and TRBJ2-3; 8 bases align to TRBD2. V gave up 0 bases and J gave up 7 bases; unmatched junction bases: 6. This CDR3 is built from 15 residues. CDR3: CASSLALGRGHTQYF. The DNA of the CDR3 is TGTGCCAGCAGTTTAGCGCTCGGGAGGGGACATACGCAGTATTTT.

This clonotype was seen at least ten times. The V and J genes are TRBV7-9 and TRBJ1-2; D is perhaps TRBD1 (5 bases). Looked up from germline, CDR1 is SEHNR and CDR2 is FQNEAQ (reference sequence). The CDR3 is made up of 16 amino acids. V lost 5 bases to trimming and J lost 4 bases, with 20 bases between them. In DNA, the CDR3 is TGTGCCAGCAGCACACAATTGGGGACCCCGACCTATGGCTACACCTTC. Amino acids: CASSTQLGTPTYGYTF.

Many counts were recorded for this clonotype. The chain uses TRBV29-1 and TRBJ2-1, with 13 bases identical to TRBD2. The V segment lost 8 bases and the J segment 12 bases; nucleotides outside the gene matches: 10. The CDR3 totals 13 residues. Germline V CDR1 and CDR2: SQVTM, ANQGSEA. The CDR3 loop reads CSTTSGGAVPQFF. The CDR3 DNA reads as TGCAGCACCACTAGCGGGGGGGCCGTGCCGCAGTTCTTC.

This clonotype has a count of ten or more. This chain uses TRBV5-4 with TRBJ2-1, with TRBD2 identical over 9 bases. Trimming took 1 base from V and 3 from J; bases not matched to a gene: 2. Germline lookup yields CDR1 SGHNT and CDR2 YYREEE (reference sequence). CDR3 length: 15 residues. The CDR3 region is CASSLKREVYNEQFF. The CDR3 nucleotides are TGTGCCAGCAGCTTGAAGCGGGAGGTCTACAATGAGCAGTTCTTC.

This clonotype was seen repeatedly, ten times or more. V and J are TRBV3-1 and TRBJ2-1, with D hard to call. The CDR3 length is 11 residues. CDR1 LGHDT and CDR2 YNNKEL come from the germline V gene (reference sequence). Deletions cut 2 bases from V and 16 bases from J, with 12 bases between. DNA for the CDR3: TGTGCCAGCAGCCAATGGGAAGCGCATTTCTTC. It is translated as CASSQWEAHFF.

This clonotype was detected ten times or more. The chain links TRBV20-1 to TRBJ2-5; D not certain. The CDR3 has 11 amino acids. The germline V gene has CDR1 DFQATT and CDR2 SNEGSKA (reference sequence). The V gene lost 2 bases and the J gene lost 5 bases, with 6 bases spanning the gap. The CDR3 sequence: CSARYMETQYF. The DNA of the CDR3 is TGCAGTGCTAGATATATGGAGACCCAGTACTTC.

As concerns this clonotype: A junction end diverges from the germline sequence, so it may reflect a read error. This sequence joins TRBV5-1 and TRBJ2-5, with D unclear. This CDR3 comprises 12 residues. Germline V lookup: CDR1 SGHRS, CDR2 YFSETQ. CDR3 sequence (DNA): TGTGCCATCGGCTCCGGCCAAGAGACCCAGTACTTC. It is translated as CAIGSGQETQYF.

As concerns this clonotype: A read error may explain this, as a much larger clone is one base away. This rearrangement joins TRBV7-8 to TRBJ1-5; tentative D call: TRBD1 (5 bases). The CDR3 consists of 15 residues. Germline V lookup: CDR1 SGHVS, CDR2 FQNEAQ. The chain's CDR3 is CTSTQQAAGDQPQHF. The CDR3 region has the DNA TGTACCAGCACGCAACAGGCCGCGGGAGATCAGCCCCAGCATTTT.

This clonotype came up many times. The chain carries TRBV5-1 and TRBJ2-3; TRBD2 is a possible D gene (5 bases). This CDR3 region has 15 residues. Germline CDR1 and CDR2: SGHRS and YFSETQ. Trimming stripped 1 base from V and 4 bases from J, with 13 bases between. The CDR3 DNA sequence: TGCGCCAGCAGCTTGAACGGGATGGGTGCAGATACGCAGTATTTT. It yields the protein CASSLNGMGADTQYF.

Turning to this clonotype: A read error is possible here, since a much larger clone lies one base away. The chain joins TRBV9 to TRBJ2-7; 8 bases agree with TRBD2. CDR1 is SGDLS, CDR2 YYNGEE, per germline. The CDR3 spans 15 residues. This chain's CDR3 is CASSASGGRSYKQYF. In DNA form, the CDR3 reads TGTGCCAGCAGCGCGAGCGGGGGCCGCTCCTACAAGCAGTACTTC.